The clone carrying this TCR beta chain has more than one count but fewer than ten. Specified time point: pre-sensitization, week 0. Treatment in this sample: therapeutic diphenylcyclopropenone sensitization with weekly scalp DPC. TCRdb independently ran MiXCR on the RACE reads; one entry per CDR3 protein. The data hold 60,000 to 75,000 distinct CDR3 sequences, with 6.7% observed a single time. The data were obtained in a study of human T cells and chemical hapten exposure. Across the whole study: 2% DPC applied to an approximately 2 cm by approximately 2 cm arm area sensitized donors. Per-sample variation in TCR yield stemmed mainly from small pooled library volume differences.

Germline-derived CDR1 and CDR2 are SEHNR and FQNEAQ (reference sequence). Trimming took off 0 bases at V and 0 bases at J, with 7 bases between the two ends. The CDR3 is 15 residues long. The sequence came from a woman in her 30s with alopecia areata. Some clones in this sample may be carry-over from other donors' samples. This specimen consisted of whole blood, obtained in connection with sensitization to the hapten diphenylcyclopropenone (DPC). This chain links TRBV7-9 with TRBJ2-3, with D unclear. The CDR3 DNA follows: TGTGCCAGCAGCTTAGCCTCCGCTAGCACAGATACGCAGTATTTT. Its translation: CASSLASASTDTQYF.